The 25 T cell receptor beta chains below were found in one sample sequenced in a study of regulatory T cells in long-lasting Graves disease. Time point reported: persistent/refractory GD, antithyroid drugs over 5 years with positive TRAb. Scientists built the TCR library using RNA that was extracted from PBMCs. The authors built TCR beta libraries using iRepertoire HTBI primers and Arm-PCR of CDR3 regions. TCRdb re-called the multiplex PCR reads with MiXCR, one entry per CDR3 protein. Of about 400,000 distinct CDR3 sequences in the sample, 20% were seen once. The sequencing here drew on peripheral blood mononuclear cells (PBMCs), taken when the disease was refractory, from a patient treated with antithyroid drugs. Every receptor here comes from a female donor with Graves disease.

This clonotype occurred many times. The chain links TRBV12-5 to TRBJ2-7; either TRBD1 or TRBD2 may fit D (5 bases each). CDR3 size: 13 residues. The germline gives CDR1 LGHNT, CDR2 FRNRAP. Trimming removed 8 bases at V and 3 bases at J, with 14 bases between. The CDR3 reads CASSQGDLYEQYF. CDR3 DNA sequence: TGTGCTAGTAGCCAGGGAGACCTCTACGAGCAGTACTTC.

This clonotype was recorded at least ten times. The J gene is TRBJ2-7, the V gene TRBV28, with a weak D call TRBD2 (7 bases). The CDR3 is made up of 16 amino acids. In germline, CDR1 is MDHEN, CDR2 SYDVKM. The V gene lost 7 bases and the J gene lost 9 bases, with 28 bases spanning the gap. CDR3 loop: CASTRGGGLGEVVQYF. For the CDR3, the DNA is TGTGCCAGCACCCGGGGAGGGGGTTTAGGGGAAGTCGTGCAGTACTTC.

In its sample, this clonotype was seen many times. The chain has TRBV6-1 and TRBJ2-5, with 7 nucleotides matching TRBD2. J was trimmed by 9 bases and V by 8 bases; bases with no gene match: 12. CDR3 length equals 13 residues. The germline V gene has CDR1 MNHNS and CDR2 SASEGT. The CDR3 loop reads CASSNGPGRAQYF. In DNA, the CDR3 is TGTGCCAGCTCCAACGGCCCGGGGAGGGCCCAGTACTTC.

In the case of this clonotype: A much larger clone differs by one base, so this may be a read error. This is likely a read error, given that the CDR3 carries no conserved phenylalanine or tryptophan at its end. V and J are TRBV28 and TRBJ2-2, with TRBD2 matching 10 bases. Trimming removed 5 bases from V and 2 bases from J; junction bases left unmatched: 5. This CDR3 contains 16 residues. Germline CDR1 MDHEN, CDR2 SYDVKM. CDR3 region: CASSGWTSGNTGELFS. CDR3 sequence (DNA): TGTGCCAGCAGTGGGTGGACTAGCGGAAACACCGGGGAGCTGTTTTCT.

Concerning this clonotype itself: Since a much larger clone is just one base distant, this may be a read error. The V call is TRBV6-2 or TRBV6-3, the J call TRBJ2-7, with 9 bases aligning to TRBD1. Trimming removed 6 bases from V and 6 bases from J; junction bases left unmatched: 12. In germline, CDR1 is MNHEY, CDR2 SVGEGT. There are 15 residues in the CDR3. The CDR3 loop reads CASRLPGQGAVEQYF. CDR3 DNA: TGTGCCAGCAGGCTCCCGGGACAGGGAGCGGTCGAGCAGTACTTC.

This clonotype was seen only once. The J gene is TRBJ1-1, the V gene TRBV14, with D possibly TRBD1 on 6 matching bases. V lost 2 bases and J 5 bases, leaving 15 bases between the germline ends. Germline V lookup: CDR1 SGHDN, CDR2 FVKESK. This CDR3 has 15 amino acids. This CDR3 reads CASSQTTGGATEAFF. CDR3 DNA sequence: TGTGCCAGCAGCCAAACCACCGGGGGCGCAACTGAAGCTTTCTTT.

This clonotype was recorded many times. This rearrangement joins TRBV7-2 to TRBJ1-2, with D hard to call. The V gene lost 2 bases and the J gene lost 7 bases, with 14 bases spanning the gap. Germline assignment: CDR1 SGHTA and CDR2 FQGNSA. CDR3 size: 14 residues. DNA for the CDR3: TGTGCCAGCAGCTTACTTACATCGGCGGGTGGCTACACCTTC. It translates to CASSLLTSAGGYTF.

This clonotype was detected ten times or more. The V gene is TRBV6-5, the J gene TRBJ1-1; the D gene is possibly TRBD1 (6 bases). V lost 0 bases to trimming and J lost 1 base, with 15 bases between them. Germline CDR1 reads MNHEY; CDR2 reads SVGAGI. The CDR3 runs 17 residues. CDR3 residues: CASSYSISQGWNTEAFF. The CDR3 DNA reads TGTGCCAGCAGTTACTCGATTAGTCAGGGGTGGAACACTGAAGCTTTCTTT.

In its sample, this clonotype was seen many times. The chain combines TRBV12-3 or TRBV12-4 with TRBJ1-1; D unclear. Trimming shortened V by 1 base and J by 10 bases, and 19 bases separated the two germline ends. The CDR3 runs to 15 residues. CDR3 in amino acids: CASSLGSNDKGRAFF. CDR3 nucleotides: TGTGCCAGCAGTTTAGGGTCCAATGACAAAGGTCGAGCTTTCTTT.

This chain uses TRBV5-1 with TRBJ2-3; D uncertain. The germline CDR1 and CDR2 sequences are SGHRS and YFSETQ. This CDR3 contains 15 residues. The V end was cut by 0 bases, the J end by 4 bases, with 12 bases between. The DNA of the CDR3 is TGCGCCAGCAGCTTGGAGGGAAGTTCGGCAGATACGCAGTATTTT. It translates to CASSLEGSSADTQYF.

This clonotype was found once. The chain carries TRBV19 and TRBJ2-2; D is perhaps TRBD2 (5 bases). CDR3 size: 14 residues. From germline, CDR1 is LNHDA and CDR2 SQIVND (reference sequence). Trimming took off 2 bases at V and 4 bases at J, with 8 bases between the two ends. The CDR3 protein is CASSILEGTGELFF. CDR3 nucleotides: TGTGCCAGTAGTATATTAGAGGGCACCGGGGAGCTGTTTTTT.

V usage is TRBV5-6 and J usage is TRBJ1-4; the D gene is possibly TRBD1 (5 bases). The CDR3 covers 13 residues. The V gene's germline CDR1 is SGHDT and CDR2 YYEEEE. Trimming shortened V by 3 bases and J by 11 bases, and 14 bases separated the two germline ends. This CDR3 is CASSSGLAGKLFF. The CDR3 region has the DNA TGTGCCAGCAGCTCGGGGCTGGCGGGGAAACTGTTTTTT.

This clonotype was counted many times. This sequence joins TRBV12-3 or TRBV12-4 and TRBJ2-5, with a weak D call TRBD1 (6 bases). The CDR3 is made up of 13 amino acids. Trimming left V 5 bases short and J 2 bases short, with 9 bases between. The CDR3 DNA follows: TGTGCCAGCAGTACAGGGAGACAAGAGACCCAGTACTTC. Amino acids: CASSTGRQETQYF.

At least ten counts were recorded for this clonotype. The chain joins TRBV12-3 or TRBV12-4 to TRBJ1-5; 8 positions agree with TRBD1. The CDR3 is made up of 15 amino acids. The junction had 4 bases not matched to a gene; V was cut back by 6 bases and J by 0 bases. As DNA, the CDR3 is TGTGCCAGCAGGACAGGGGAGAATAGCAATCAGCCCCAGCATTTT. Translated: CASRTGENSNQPQHF.

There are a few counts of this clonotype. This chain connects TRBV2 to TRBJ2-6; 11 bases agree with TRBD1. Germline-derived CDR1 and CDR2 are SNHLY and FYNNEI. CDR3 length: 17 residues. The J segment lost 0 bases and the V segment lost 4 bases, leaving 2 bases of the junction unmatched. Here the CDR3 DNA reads TGTGCCAGCAGTGCGGACAGGGGGCGCTCTGGGGCCAACGTCCTGACTTTC. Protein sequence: CASSADRGRSGANVLTF.

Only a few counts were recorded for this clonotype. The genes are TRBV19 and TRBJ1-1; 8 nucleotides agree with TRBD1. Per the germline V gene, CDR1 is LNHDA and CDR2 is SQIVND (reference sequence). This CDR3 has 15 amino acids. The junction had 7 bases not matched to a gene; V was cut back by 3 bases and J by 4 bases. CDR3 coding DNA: TGTGCCAGTAGTATCAGACAGGGGATAGGCACTGAAGCTTTCTTT. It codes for CASSIRQGIGTEAFF.

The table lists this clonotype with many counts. CDR3 DNA sequence: TGTGCCAGCAGTTTATGGGAGATGAAGAACACTGAAGCTTTCTTT. It encodes CASSLWEMKNTEAFF. This chain uses TRBV12-3 or TRBV12-4 with TRBJ1-1, with unresolved D. Between the trimmed V and J ends, which lost 2 bases and 1 base, there was a span of 11 bases. This CDR3 spans 15 amino acids.

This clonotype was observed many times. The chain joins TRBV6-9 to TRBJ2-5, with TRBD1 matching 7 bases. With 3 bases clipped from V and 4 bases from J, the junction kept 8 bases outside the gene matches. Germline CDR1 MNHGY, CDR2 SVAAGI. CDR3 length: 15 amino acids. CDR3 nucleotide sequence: TGTGCCAGCAGTTACTCCCGGTCAGGGGGAGAGACCCAGTACTTC. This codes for CASSYSRSGGETQYF.

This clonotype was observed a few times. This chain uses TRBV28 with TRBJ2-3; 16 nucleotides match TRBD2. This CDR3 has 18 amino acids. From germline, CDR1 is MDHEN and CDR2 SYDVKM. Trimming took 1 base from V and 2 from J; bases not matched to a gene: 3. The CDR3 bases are TGTGCCAGCAGTTTATTGGGACTAGCGGGAGGGACCACAGATACGCAGTATTTT. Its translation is CASSLLGLAGGTTDTQYF.

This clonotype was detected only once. In DNA form, the CDR3 reads TGCGCCAGCAGCTTGGAGGGTCTCCCAGATACGCAGTATTTT. Translated: CASSLEGLPDTQYF. J is TRBJ2-3 and V is TRBV5-1; D call uncertain. V lost 0 bases and J 4 bases, leaving 9 bases between the germline ends. Germline V CDR1 and CDR2: SGHRS, YFSETQ. The CDR3 consists of 14 residues. The entire variable domain, with the rest obtained from reference TRBV5-1 and TRBJ2-3, is as follows: KAGVTQTPRYLIKTRGQQVTLSCSPISGHRSVSWYQQTPGQGLQFLFEYFSETQRNKGNFPGRFSGRQFSNSRSEMNVSTLELGDSALYLCASSLEGLPDTQYFGPGTRLTVL.

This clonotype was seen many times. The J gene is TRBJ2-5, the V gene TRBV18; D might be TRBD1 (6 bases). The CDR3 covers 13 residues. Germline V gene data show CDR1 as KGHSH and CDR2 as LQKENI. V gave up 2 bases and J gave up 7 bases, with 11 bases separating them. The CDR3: CASSPGDTWTQYF. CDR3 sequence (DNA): TGTGCCAGCTCACCAGGGGACACTTGGACCCAGTACTTC. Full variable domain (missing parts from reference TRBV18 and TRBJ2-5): NAGVMQNPRHLVRRRGQEARLRCSPMKGHSHVYWYRQLPEEGLKFMVYLQKENIIDESGMPKERFSAEFPKEGPSILRIQQVVRGDSAAYFCASSPGDTWTQYFGPGTRLLVL.

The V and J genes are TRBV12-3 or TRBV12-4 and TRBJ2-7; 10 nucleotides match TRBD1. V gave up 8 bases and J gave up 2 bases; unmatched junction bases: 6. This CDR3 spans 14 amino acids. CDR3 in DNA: TGTGCCAGCGGGGACAGGGGATTAGCCTACGAGCAGTACTTC. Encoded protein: CASGDRGLAYEQYF.

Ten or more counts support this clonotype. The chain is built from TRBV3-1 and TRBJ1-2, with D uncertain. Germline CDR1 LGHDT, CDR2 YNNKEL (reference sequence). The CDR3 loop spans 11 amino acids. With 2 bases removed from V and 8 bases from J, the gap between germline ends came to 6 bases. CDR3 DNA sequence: TGTGCCAGCAGCCAACGGGAAGGCTACACCTTC. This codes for CASSQREGYTF.

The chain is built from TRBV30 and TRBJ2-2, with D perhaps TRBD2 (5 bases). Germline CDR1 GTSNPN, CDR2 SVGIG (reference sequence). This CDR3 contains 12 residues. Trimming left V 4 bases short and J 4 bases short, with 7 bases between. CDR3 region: CAWTRGTGELFF. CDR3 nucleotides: TGTGCCTGGACCCGGGGCACCGGGGAGCTGTTTTTT.

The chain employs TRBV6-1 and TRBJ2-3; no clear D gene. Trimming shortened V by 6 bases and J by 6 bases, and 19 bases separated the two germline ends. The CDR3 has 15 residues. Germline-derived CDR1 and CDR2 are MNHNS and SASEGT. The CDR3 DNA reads TGTGCCAGCAGGATGACGGGCTTTCGCTTGGATACGCAGTATTTT. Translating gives CASRMTGFRLDTQYF.